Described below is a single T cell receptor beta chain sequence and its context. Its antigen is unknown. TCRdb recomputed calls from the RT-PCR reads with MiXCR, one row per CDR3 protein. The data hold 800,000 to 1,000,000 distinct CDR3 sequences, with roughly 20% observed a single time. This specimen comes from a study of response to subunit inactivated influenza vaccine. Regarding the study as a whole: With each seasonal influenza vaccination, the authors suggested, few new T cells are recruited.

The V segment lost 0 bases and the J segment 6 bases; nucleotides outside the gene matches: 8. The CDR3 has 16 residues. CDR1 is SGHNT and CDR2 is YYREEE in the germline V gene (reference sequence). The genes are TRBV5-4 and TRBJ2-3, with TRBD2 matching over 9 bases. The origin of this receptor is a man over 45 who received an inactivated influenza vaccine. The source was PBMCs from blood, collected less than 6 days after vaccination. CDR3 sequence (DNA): TGTGCCAGCAGCTTGGCAGCGGGAGGCGCCCCTGATACGCAGTATTTT. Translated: CASSLAAGGAPDTQYF.